The TCR beta chain described here comes from a study of T cells in Graves' hyperthyroidism and ophthalmopathy. Study-wide points: The model foresaw ophthalmopathy a median around 6 months prior to onset.

CDR1 and CDR2 from the germline V gene are SQVTM and ANQGSEA. The CDR3 length is 18 residues. V lost 7 bases, J lost 0 bases, and 16 bases stayed unmatched. Amplified TCR beta CDR3 regions derived from RNA transcripts. First-round RT-PCR targeting the TCR CDR3 was performed with the HTBI primer set. TCRdb called the multiplex PCR reads again in MiXCR, with one record for every CDR3 protein. The sample lists some 500,000 distinct CDR3 sequences; approximately 14% were seen once. The hyperthyroidism patients had all been newly diagnosed, and their disease duration was under 2 months. Their ages ranged from 18 to 65 years. Diagnoses rested on clinical symptoms, serum thyroxine and TRAb, thyroid ultrasound and orbital computed tomography. Of note for this clonotype: What it binds is not known.

The genes are TRBV29-1 and TRBJ2-1, with TRBD1 matching over 9 bases. The sample was blood. The receptor's source is a woman younger than 35 with Graves' hyperthyroidism. CDR3 sequence (DNA): TGCAGCGGTCTAGGGGGACAGGGTTCCCCCAGCTCCTACAATGAGCAGTTCTTC. Amino acid sequence: CSGLGGQGSPSSYNEQFF.